This T cell receptor (beta chain) derives from a study of blood T cells in healthy people across ages. Comments on this clonotype: Antigen unknown.

Then a second PCR, running about 6 to 11 cycles, was carried out with a sample-barcoded 5' primer and a J-beta primer mix. Template switching added a 12-random-nucleotide identifier to every cDNA molecule. One entry per CDR3 protein, called by TCRdb with MiXCR from the 5' RACE reads. The sample holds 600,000 to 900,000 distinct CDR3 sequences, 20% to 30% seen once. V gave up 3 bases and J gave up 4 bases; unmatched junction bases: 9. There are 16 residues in the CDR3. Germline V gene sequence: CDR1 LGHNA, CDR2 YNFKEQ. Study-level results: The lack of PBMC sorting stopped any conclusive naive versus antigen-experienced comparison.

Every donor contributed ten milliliters of peripheral blood by blood draw. These data were likewise used in another study, on T cells of mothers and their children. According to that study: The overlap seen between related mothers and children slightly exceeded that of unrelated pairs, though not significantly.

The rearrangement joins TRBV4-2 to TRBJ2-1; 7 nucleotides agree with TRBD2. This receptor was taken from a boy aged 5-17 years in good health. The specimen was blood. For the CDR3, the DNA is TGTGCCAGCAGCCACACAACTAGCGTACTTTACAATGAGCAGTTCTTC. Protein sequence: CASSHTTSVLYNEQFF.